This TCR beta chain is from a study of cytomegalovirus exposure and HLA in healthy donors. Background on the study: Per a later analysis, the approximately 620 first-cohort and 120 validation repertoires shared one platform. Whole-study findings and limits: Most TCR sequences were uncommon, yet certain public TCRs appeared in many donors.

As concerns this clone: Its antigen remains unknown.

With 1 base removed from V and 2 bases from J, the gap between germline ends came to 12 bases. Germline CDR1 SGHVS, CDR2 FQNEAQ. The CDR3 has 16 residues. Clones were read by immunoSEQ multiplex PCR, and TCRdb kept only the in-frame ones, dropping some. The repertoire has 120,000 to 150,000 clones, roughly nine tenths of them found once; the top ten carry about 0.7%. This chain connects TRBV7-8 to TRBJ1-5, with D tentatively TRBD1 (5 bases). Sequenced sample: PBMCs. The receptor was derived from a man aged 18 to 29 in good health and CMV-seronegative. DNA of the CDR3: TGTGCCAGCAGCTTAGGAGGGACGGGAGGCAATCAGCCCCAGCATTTT. It specifies CASSLGGTGGNQPQHF.